This T cell receptor beta chain is drawn from a study of T cell repertoires in cytomegalovirus infection. For this clonotype: Its antigen is not identified.

TCRdb reprocessed the reads via MiXCR and lists one record per CDR3 protein. The sample consists of fewer than 900,000 distinct CDR3 sequences, about 27% of them appearing once. The CDR3 covers 14 residues. V was clipped by 7 bases and J by 6 bases; unmatched bases: 2. Germline CDR1 and CDR2: LNHDA and SQIVND (reference sequence). This clonotype originated in a human donor in good health (CMV status not recorded). Some clones in this sample may be carry-over from other donors' samples. Sequenced material: cultured CD8+ T cells from PBMCs, taken from culture after CMV antigen stimulation. The rearrangement uses TRBV19 and TRBJ2-1, with 14 nucleotides matching TRBD2. As DNA, the CDR3 is TGTGCCAGTACCGGACTAGCGGGGGGCAATGAGCAGTTCTTC. The encoded protein is CASTGLAGGNEQFF.